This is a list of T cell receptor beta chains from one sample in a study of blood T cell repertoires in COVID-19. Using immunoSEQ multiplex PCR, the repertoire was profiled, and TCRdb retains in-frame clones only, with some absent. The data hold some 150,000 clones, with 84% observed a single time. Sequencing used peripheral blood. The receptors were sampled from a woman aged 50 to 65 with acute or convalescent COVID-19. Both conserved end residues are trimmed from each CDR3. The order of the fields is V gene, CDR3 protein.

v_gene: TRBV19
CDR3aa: ASSMMGGPYEQY

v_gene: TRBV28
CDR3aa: ASTLGEYTEAF

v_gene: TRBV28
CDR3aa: ASSVAGMNTEAF

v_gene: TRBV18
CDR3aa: ASSPGGLGEQY

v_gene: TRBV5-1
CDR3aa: ASSITGNNEKLF

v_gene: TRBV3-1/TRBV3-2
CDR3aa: ASSPSGEKLF

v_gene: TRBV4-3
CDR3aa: ASSLLPGGGDIQY

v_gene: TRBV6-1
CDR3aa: ASSELDREQF

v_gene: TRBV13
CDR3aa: ASSLGRQGYSGNTIY

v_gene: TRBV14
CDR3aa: ASSQEDRSQNIQY

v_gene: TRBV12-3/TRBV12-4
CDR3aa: ASSSGVPTQY

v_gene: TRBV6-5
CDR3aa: ASSSPQENTEAF

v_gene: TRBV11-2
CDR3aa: ASSMTSGLNTGELF

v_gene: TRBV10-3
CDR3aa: AISETQYEQY

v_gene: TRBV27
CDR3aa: ASSLSGGQYTGELF

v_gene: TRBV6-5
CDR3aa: ASSWDLRSGNTIY